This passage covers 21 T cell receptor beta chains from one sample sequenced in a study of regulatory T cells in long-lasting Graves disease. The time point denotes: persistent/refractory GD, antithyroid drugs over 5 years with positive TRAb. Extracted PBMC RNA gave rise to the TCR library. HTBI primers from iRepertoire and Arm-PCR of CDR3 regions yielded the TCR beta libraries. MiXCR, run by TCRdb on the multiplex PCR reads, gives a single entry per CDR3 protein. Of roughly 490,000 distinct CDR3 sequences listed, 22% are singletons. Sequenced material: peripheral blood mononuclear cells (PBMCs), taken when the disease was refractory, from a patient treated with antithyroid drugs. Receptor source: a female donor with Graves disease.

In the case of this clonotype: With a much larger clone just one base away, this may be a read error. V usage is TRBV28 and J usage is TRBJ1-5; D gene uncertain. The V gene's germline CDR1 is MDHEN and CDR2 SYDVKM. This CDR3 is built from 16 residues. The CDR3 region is CASSLLRRISNQPQDF. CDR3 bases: TGTGCCAGCAGTTTACTCCGACGGATTAGCAATCAGCCCCAGGATTTT.

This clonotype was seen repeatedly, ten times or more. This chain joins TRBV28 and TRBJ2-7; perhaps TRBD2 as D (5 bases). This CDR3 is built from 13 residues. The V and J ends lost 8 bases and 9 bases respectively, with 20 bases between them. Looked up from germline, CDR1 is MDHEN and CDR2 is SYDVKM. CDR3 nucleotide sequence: TGTGCCAGCCACTACGCCCTGGGTGCGGGGCAGTACTTC. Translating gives CASHYALGAGQYF.

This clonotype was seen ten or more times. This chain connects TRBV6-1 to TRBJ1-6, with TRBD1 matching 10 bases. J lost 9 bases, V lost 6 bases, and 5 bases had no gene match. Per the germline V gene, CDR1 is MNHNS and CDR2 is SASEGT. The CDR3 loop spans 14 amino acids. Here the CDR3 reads CASRTGGIGSPLHF. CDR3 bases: TGTGCCAGCAGGACAGGGGGCATTGGTTCACCCCTCCACTTT.

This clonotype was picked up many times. CDR3 in DNA: TGCAGCGCCCAGGGGGCTAGCGGGAGACTAGAGACCCAGTACTTC. Protein sequence: CSAQGASGRLETQYF. The V and J genes are TRBV29-1 and TRBJ2-5, with 10 bases fitting TRBD2. The V segment lost 7 bases and the J segment 4 bases; nucleotides outside the gene matches: 12. This CDR3 has 15 amino acids. Germline assignment: CDR1 SQVTM and CDR2 ANQGSEA.

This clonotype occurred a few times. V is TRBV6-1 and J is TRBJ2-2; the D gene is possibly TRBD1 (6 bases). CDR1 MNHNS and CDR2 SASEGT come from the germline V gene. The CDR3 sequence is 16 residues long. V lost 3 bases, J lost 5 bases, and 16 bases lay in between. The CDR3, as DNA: TGTGCCAGCAGTGAGCAACCTCTAACAGGGACCGGGGAGCTGTTTTTT. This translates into CASSEQPLTGTGELFF.

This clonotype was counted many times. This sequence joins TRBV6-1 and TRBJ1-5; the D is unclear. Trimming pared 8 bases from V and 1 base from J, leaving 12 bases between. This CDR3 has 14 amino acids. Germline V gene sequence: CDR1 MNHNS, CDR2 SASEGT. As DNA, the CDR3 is TGTGCCAGCGCGGGTTTCGGAAGCAATCAGCCCCAGCATTTT. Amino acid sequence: CASAGFGSNQPQHF.

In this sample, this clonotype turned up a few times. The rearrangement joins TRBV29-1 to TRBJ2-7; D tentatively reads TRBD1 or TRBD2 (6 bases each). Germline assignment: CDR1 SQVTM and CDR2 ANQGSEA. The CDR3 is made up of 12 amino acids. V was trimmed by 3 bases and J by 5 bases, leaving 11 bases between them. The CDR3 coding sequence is TGCAGCGTTGAGGGGGCGGGGAACGAGCAGTACTTC. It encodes CSVEGAGNEQYF.

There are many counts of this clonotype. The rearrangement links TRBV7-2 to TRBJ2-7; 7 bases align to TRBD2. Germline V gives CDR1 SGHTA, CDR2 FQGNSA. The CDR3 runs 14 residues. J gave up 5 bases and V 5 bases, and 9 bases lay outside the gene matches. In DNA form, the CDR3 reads TGTGCCAGCAGCCGCGGCGGGAGCAGCAACGAGCAGTACTTC. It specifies CASSRGGSSNEQYF.

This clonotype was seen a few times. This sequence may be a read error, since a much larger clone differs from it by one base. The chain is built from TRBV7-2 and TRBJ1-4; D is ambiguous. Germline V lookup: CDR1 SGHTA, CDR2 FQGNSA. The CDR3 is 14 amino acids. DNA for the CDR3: TGTGCCAGCAGCTTAGCGCGGCAGAGTGAAAAACTGCTTTTT. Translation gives CASSLARQSEKLLF.

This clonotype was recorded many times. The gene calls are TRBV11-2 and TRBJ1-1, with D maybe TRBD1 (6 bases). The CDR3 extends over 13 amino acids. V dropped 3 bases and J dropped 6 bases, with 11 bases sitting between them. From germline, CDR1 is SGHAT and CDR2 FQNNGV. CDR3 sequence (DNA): TGTGCCAGCAGCTTCCGACAGGTCTCTGAAGCTTTCTTT. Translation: CASSFRQVSEAFF.

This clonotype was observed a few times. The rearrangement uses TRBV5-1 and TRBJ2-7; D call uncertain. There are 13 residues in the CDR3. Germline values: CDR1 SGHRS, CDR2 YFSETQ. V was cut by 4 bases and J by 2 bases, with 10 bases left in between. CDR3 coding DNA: TGCGCCAGCAGCCTGACACCAACCTACGAGCAGTACTTC. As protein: CASSLTPTYEQYF.

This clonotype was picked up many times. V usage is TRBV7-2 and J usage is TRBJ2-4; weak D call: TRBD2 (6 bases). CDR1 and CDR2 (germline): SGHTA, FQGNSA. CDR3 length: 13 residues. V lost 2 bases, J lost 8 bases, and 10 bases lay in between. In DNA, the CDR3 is TGTGCCAGCAGCTTATTCAGGGAGGACATTCAGTACTTC. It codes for CASSLFREDIQYF.

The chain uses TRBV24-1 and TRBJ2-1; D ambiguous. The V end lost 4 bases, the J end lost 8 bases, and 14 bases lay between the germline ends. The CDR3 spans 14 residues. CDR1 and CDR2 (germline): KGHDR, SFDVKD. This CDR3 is CATSDPPRQYEQFF. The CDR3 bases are TGTGCCACCAGTGACCCGCCGAGACAATATGAGCAGTTCTTC.

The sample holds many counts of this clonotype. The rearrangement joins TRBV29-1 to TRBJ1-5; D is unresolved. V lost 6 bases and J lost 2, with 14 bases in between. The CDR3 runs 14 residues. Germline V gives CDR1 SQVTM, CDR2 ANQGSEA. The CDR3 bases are TGCAGCGTCCAGACGGGGTCGGGCAATCAGCCCCAGCATTTT. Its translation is CSVQTGSGNQPQHF.

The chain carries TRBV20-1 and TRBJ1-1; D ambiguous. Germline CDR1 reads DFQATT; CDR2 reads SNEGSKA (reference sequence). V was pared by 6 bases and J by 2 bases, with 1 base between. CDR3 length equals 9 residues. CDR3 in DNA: TGCAGTGCAAACACTGAAGCTTTCTTT. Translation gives CSANTEAFF.

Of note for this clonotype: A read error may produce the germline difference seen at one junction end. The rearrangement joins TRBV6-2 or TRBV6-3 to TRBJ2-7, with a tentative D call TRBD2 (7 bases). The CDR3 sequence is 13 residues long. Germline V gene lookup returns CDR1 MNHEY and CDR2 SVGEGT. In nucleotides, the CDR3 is TGTGCCAGCAATTACGGGGGGCCCTACGAGCAGTACTTC. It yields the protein CASNYGGPYEQYF.

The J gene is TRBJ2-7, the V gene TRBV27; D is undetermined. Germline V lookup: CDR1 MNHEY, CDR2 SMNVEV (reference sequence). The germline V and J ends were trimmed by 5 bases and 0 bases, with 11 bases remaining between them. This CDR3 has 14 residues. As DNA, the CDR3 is TGTGCCAGCAGTCTCCGAGACATCTCCTACGAGCAGTACTTC. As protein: CASSLRDISYEQYF.

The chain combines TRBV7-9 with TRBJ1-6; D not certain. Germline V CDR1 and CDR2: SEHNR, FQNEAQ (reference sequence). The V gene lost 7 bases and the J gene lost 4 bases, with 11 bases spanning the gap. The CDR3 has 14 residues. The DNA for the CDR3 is TGTGCCAGCACCTTGGGCCAGTATAATTCACCCCTCCACTTT. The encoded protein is CASTLGQYNSPLHF.

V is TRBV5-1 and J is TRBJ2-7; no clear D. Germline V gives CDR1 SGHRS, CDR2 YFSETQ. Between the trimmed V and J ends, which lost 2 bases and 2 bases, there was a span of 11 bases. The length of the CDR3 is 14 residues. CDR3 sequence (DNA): TGCGCCAGCAGCTTTAGTTGGGATACCTACGAGCAGTACTTC. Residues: CASSFSWDTYEQYF.

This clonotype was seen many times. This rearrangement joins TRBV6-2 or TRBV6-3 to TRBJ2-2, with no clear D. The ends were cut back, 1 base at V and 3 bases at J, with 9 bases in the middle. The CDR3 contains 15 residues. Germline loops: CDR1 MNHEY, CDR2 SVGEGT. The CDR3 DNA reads TGTGCCAGCAGTTACTTACGTGGGGACACCGGGGAGCTGTTTTTT. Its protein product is CASSYLRGDTGELFF.

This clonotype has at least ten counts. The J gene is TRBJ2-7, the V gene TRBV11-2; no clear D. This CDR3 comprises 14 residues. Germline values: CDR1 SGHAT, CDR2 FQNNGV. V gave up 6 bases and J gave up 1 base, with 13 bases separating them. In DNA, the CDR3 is TGTGCCAGCAGTCCCGAAGCGAGATCCTACGAGCAGTACTTC. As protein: CASSPEARSYEQYF.